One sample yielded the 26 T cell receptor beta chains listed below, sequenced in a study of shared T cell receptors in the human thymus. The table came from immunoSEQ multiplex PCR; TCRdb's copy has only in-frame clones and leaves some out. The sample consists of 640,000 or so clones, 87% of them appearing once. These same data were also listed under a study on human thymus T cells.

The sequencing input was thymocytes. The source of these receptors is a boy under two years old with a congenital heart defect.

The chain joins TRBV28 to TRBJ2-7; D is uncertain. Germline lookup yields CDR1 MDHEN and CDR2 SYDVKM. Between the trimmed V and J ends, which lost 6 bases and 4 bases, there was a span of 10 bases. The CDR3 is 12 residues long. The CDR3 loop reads CASRQTSYEQYF. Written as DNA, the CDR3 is TGTGCCAGCAGGCAGACATCTTACGAGCAGTACTTC. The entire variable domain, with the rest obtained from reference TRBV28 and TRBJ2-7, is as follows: DVKVTQSSRYLVKRTGEKVFLECVQDMDHENMFWYRQDPGLGLRLIYFSYDVKMKEKGDIPEGYSVSREKKERFSLILESASTNQTSMYLCASRQTSYEQYFGPGTRLTVT.

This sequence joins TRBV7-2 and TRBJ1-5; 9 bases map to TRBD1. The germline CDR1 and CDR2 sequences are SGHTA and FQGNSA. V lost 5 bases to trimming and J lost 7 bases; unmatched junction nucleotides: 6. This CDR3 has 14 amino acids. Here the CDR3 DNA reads TGTGCCAGCAGCCCCTGGACAGGGGAACAGCCCCAGCATTTT. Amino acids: CASSPWTGEQPQHF.

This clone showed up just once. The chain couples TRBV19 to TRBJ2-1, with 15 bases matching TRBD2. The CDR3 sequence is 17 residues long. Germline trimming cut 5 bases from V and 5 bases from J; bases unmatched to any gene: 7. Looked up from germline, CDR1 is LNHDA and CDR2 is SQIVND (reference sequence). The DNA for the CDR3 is TGTGCCAGTAGTCCCTGGACTAGCGGGAGGGGGGACAATGAGCAGTTCTTC. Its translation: CASSPWTSGRGDNEQFF.

As DNA, the CDR3 is TGTGCCAGCAGTGACTGGACAGGGAGGTTGAATTCACCCCTCCACTTT. Residues: CASSDWTGRLNSPLHF. The chain couples TRBV2 to TRBJ1-6; TRBD1 aligns across 8 bases. This CDR3 has 16 amino acids. V lost 3 bases and J lost 7; bases outside the gene matches: 8. The germline gives CDR1 SNHLY, CDR2 FYNNEI.

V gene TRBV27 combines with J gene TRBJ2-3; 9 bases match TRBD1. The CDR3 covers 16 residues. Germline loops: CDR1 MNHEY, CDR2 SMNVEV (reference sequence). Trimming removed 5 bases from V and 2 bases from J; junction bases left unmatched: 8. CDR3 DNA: TGTGCCAGCAGTCCTTCGGGACAGGGACACACAGATACGCAGTATTTT. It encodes CASSPSGQGHTDTQYF.

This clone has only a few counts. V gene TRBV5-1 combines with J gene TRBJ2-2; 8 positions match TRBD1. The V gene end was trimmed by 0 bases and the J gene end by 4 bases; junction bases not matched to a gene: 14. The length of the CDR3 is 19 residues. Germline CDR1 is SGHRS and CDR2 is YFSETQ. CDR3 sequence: CASSLGGDRDRFLTGELFF. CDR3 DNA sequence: TGCGCCAGCAGCTTGGGGGGGGACCGGGACAGGTTCCTCACCGGGGAGCTGTTTTTT.

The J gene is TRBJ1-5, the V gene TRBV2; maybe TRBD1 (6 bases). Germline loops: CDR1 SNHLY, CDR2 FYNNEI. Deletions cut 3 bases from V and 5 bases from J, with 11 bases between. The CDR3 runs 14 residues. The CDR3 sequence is CASSDNRVDQPQHF. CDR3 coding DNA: TGTGCCAGCAGTGACAACAGGGTGGATCAGCCCCAGCATTTT. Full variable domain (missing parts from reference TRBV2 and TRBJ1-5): EPEVTQTPSHQVTQMGQEVILRCVPISNHLYFYWYRQILGQKVEFLVSFYNNEISEKSEIFDDQFSVERPDGSNFTLKIRSTKLEDSAMYFCASSDNRVDQPQHFGDGTRLSIL.

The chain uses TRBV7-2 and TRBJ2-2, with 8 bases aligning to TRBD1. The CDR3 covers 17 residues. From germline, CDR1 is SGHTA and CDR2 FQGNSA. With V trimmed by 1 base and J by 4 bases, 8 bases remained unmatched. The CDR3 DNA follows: TGTGCCAGCAGCTTAGGAGGGAAGACAGGGGTCACCGGGGAGCTGTTTTTT. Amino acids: CASSLGGKTGVTGELFF. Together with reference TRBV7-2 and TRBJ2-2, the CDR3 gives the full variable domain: GAGVSQSPSNKVTEKGKDVELRCDPISGHTALYWYRQSLGQGLEFLIYFQGNSAPDKSGLPSDRFSAERTGGSVSTLTIQRTQQEDSAVYLCASSLGGKTGVTGELFFGEGSRLTVL.

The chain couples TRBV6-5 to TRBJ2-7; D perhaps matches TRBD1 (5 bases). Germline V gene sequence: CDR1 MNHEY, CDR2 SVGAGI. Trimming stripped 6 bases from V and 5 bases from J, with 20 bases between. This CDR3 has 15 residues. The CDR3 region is CASSRDSSKGHEQYF. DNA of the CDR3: TGTGCCAGCAGCCGAGACAGTTCTAAAGGCCACGAGCAGTACTTC.

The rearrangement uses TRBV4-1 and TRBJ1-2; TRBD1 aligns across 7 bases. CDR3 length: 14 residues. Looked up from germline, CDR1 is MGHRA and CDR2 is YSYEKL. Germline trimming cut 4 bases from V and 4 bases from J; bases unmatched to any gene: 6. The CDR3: CASSPSTGSYGYTF. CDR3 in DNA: TGCGCCAGCAGCCCTTCGACAGGGAGCTATGGCTACACCTTC.

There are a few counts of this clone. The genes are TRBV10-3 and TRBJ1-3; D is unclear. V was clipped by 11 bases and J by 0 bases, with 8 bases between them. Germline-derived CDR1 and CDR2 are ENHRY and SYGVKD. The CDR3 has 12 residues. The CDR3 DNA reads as TGTGCCGCCTCTAACTCTGGAAACACCATATATTTT. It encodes CAASNSGNTIYF.

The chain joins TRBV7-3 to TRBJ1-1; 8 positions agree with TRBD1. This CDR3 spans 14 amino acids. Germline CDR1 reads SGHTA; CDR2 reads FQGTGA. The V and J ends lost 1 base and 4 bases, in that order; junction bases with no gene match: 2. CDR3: CASSLRDRRTEAFF. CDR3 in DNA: TGTGCCAGCAGCTTAAGGGACAGGCGCACTGAAGCTTTCTTT. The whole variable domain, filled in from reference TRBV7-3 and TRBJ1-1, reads GAGVSQTPSNKVTEKGKYVELRCDPISGHTALYWYRQSLGQGPEFLIYFQGTGAADDSGLPNDRFFAVRPEGSVSTLKIQRTERGDSAVYLCASSLRDRRTEAFFGQGTRLTVV.

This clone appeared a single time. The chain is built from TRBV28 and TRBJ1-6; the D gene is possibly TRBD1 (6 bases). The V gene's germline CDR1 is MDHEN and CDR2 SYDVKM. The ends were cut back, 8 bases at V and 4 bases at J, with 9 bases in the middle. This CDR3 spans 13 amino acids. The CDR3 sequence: CASGQHYNSPLHF. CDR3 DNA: TGTGCCAGCGGACAGCATTATAATTCACCCCTCCACTTT.

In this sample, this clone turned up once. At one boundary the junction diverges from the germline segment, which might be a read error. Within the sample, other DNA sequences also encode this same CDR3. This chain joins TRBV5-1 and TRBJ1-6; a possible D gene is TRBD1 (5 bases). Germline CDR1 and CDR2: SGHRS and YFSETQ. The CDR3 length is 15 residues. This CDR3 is CASSQTALYNSPLHF. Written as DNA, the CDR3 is TGCGCCAGCAGTCAGACAGCCCTTTATAATTCCCCCCTCCACTTT.

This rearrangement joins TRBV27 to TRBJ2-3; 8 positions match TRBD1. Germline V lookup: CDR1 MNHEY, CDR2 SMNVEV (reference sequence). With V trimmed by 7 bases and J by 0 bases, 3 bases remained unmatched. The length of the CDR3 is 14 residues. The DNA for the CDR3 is TGTGCCAGCATCCGGGACAGGAGCACAGATACGCAGTATTTT. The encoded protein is CASIRDRSTDTQYF.

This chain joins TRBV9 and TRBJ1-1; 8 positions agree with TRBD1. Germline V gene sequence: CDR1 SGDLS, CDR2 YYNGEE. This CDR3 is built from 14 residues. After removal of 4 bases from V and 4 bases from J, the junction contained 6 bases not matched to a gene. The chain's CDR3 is CASSPGTGGTEAFF. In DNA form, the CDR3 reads TGTGCCAGCAGCCCAGGGACAGGCGGCACTGAAGCTTTCTTT.

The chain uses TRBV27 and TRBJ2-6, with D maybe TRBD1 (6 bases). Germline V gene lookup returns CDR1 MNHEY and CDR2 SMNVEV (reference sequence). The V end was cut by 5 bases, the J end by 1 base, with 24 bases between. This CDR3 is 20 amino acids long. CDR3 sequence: CASSPGPPQGPLSGANVLTF. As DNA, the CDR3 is TGTGCCAGCAGTCCAGGTCCCCCACAGGGACCCCTGTCTGGGGCCAACGTCCTGACTTTC.

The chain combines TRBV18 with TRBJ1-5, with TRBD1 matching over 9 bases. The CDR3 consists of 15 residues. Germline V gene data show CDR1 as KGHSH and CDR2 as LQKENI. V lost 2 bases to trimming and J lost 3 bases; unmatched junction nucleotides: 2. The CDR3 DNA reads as TGTGCCAGCTCACCAGGGGACAGGGACAATCAGCCCCAGCATTTT. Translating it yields CASSPGDRDNQPQHF.

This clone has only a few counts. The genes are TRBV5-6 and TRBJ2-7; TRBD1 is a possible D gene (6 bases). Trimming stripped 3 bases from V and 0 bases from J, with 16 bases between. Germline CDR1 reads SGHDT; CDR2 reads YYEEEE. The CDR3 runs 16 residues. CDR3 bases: TGTGCCAGCAGCTCGAAAAGGGGGACGGGCTCCTACGAGCAGTACTTC. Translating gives CASSSKRGTGSYEQYF.

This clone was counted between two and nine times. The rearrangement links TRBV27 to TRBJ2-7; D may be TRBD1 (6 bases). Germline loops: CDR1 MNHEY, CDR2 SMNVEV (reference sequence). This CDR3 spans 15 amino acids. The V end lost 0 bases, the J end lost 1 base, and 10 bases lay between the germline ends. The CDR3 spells CASSLSRDKSYEQYF. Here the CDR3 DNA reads TGTGCCAGCAGTTTATCCCGGGACAAATCCTACGAGCAGTACTTC.

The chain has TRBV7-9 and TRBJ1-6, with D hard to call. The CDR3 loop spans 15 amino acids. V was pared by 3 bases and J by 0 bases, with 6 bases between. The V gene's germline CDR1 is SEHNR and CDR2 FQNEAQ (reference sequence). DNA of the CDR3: TGTGCCAGCAGCTTTCTTAGCTCCTATAATTCACCCCTCCACTTT. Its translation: CASSFLSSYNSPLHF.

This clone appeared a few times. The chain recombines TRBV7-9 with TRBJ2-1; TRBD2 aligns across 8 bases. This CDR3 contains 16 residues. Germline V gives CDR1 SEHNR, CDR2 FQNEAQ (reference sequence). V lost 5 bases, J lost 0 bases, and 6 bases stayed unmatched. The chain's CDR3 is CASSSQRGSSYNEQFF. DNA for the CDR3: TGTGCCAGCAGCAGTCAGCGGGGGAGCTCCTACAATGAGCAGTTCTTC.

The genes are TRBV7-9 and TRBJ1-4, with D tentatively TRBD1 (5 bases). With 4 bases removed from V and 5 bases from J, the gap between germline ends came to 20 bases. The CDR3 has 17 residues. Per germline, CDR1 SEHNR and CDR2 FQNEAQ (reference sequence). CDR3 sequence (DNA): TGTGCCAGCAGCTCAGCCGGGTTAGGGGCTTCAAATGAAAAACTGTTTTTT. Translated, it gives CASSSAGLGASNEKLFF.

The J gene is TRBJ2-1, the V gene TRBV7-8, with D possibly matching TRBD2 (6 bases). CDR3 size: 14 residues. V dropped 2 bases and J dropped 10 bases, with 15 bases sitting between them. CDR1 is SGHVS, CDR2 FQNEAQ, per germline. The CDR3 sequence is CASSLLADRGEQFF. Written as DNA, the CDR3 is TGTGCCAGCAGCTTATTAGCGGACCGGGGGGAGCAGTTCTTC.

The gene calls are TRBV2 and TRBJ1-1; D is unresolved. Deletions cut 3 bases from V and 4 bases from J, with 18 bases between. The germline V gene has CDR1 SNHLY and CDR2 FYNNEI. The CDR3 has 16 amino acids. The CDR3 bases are TGTGCCAGCAGTGATCGGGTGGAGACGGGATCCACTGAAGCTTTCTTT. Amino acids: CASSDRVETGSTEAFF.

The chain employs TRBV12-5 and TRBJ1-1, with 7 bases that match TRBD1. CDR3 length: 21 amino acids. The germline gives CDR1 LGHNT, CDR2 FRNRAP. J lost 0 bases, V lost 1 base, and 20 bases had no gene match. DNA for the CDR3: TGTGCTAGTGGTTTGGGAAGACAGGGAATCCACCGGTCTCCCATGAACACTGAAGCTTTCTTT. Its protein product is CASGLGRQGIHRSPMNTEAFF.